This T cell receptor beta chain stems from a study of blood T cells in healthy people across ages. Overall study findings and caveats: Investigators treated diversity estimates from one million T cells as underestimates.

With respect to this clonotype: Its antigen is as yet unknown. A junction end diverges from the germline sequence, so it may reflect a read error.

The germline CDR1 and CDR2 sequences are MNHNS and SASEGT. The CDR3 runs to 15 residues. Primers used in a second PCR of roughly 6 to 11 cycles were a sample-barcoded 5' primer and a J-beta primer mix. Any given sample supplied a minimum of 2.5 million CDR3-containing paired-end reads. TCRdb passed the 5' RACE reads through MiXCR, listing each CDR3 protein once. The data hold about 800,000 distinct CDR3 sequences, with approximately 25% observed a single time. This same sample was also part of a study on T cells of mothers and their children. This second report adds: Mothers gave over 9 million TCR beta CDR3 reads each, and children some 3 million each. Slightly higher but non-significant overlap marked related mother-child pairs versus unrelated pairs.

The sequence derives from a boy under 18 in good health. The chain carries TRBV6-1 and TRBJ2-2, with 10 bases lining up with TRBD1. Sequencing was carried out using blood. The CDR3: CASSVTGGAPGELFF. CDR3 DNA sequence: TGTGCCAGCAGTGTGACAGGGGGCGCACCCGGGGAACTGTTTTTT.